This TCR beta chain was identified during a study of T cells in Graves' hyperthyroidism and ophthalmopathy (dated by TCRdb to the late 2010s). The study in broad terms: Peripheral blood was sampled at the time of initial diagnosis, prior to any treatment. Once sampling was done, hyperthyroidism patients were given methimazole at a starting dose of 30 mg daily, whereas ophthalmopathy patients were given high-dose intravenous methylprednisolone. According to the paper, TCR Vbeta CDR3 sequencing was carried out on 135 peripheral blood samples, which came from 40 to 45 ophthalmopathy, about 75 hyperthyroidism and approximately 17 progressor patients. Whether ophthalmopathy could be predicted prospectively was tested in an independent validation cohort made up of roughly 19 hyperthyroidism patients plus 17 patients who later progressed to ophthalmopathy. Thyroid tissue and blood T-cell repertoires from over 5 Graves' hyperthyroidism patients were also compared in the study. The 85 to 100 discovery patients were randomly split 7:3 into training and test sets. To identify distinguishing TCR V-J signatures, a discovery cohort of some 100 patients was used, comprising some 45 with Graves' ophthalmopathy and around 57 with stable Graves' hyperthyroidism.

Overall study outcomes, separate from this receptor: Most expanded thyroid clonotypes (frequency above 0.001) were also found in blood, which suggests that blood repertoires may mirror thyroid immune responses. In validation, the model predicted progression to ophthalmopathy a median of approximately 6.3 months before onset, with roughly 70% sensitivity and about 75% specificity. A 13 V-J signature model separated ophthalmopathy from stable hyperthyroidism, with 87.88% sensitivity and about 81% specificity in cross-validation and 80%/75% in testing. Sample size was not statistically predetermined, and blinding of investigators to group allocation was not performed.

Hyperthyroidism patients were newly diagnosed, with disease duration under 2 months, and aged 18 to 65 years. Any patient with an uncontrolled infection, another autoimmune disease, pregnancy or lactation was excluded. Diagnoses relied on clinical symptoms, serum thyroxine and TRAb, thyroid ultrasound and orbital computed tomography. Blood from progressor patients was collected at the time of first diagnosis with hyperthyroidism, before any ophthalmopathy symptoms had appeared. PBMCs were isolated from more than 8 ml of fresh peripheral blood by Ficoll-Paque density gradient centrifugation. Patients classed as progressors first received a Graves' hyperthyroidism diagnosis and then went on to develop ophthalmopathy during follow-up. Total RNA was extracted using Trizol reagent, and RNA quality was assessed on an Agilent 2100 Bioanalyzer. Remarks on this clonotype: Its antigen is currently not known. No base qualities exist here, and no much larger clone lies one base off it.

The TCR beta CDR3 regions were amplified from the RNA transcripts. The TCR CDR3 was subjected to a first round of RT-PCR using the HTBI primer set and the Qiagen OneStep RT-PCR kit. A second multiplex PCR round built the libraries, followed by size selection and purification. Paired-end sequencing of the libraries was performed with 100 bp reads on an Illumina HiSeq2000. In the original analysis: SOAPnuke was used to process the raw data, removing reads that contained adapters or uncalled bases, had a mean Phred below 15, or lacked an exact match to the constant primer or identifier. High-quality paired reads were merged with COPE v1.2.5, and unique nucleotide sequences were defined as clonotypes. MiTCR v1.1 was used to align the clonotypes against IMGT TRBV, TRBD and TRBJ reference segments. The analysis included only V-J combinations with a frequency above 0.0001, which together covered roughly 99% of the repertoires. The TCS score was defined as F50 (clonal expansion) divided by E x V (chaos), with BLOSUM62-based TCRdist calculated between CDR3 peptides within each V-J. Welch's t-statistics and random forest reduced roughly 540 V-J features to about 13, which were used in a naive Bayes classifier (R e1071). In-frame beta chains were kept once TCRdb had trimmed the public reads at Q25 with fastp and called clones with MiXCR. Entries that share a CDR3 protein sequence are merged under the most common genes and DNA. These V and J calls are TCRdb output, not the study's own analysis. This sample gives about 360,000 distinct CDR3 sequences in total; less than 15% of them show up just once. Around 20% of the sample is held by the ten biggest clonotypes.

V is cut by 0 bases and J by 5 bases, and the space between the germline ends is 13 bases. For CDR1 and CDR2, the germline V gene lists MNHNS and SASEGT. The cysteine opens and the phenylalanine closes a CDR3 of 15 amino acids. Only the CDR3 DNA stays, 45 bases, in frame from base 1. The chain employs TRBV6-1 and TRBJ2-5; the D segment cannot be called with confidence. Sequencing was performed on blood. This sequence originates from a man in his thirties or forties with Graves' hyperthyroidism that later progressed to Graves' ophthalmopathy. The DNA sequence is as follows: TGTGCCAGCAGTGAAGCATTAAGCGTGAGGGAGACCCAGTACTTC. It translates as CASSEALSVRETQYF.